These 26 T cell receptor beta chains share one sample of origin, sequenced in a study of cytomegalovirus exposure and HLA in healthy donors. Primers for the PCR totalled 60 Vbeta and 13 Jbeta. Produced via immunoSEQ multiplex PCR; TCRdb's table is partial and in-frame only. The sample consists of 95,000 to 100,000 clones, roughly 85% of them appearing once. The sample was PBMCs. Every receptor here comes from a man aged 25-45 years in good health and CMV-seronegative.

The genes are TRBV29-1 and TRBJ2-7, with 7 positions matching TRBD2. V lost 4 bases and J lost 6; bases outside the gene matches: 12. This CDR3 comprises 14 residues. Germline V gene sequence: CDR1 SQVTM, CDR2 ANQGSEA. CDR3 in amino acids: CSVGNRRGLGEQYF. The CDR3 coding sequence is TGCAGCGTTGGTAACAGGCGCGGACTAGGCGAGCAGTACTTC.

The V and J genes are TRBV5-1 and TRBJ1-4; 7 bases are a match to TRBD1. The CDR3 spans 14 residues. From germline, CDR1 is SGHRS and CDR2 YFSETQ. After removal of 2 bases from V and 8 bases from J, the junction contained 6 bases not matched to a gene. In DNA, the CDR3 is TGCGCCAGCAGCTTAGGGGGCGGCGGAGAAAAACTGTTTTTT. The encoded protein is CASSLGGGGEKLFF. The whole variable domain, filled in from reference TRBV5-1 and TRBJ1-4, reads KAGVTQTPRYLIKTRGQQVTLSCSPISGHRSVSWYQQTPGQGLQFLFEYFSETQRNKGNFPGRFSGRQFSNSRSEMNVSTLELGDSALYLCASSLGGGGEKLFFGSGTQLSVL.

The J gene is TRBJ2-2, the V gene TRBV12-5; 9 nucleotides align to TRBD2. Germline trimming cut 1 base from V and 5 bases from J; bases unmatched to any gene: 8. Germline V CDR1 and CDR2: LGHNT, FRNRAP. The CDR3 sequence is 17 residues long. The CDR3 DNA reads TGTGCTAGTGGTTTGGAACTTAGCGGGAGTCGTACCGGGGAGCTGTTTTTT. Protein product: CASGLELSGSRTGELFF.

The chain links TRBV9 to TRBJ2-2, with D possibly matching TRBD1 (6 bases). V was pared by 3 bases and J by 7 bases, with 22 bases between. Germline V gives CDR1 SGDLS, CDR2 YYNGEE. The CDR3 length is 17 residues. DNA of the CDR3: TGTGCCAGCAGCGCAGTACCAGGGGCTCGTCGGTACGGGGAGCTGTTTTTT. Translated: CASSAVPGARRYGELFF. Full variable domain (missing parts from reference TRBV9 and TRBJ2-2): DSGVTQTPKHLITATGQRVTLRCSPRSGDLSVYWYQQSLDQGLQFLIQYYNGEERAKGNILERFSAQQFPDLHSELNLSSLELGDSALYFCASSAVPGARRYGELFFGEGSRLTVL.

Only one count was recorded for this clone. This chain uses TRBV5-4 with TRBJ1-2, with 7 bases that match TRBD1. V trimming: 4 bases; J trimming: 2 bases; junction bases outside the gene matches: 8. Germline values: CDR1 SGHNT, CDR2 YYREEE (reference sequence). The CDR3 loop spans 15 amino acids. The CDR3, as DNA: TGTGCCAGCAGCCCACGACAGGGTTCCAACTATGGCTACACCTTC. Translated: CASSPRQGSNYGYTF.

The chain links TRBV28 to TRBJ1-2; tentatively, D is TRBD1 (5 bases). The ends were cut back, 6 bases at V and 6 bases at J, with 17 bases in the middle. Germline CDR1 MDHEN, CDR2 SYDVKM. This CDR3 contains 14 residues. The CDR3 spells CASRISGGGDGYTF. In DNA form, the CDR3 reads TGTGCCAGCAGAATCTCGGGGGGTGGCGATGGCTACACCTTC.

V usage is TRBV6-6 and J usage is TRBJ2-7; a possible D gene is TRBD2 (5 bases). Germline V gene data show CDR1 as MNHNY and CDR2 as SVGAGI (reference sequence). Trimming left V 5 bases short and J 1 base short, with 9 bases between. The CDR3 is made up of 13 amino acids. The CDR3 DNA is TGTGCCAGCAGTCCCCCGGGGTCCTACGAGCAGTACTTC. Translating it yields CASSPPGSYEQYF.

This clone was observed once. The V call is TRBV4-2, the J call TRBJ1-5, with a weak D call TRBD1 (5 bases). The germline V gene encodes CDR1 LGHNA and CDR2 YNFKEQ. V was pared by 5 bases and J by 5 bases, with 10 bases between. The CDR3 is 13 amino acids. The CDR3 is CASSRTPDQPQHF. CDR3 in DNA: TGTGCCAGCAGCAGGACACCAGATCAGCCCCAGCATTTT.

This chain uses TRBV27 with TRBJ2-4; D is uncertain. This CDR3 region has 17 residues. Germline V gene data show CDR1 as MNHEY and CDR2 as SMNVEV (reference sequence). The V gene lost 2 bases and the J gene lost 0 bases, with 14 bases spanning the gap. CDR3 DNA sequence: TGTGCCAGCAGTTTAGGGCTCGCATATCTAGCCAAAAACATTCAGTACTTC. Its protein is CASSLGLAYLAKNIQYF.

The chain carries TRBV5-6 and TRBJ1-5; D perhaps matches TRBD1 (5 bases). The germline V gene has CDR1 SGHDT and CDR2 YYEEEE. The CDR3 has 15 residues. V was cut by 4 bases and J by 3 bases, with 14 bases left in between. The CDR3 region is CASSPAPGPNQPQHF. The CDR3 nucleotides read TGTGCCAGCAGCCCTGCGCCAGGGCCCAATCAGCCCCAGCATTTT.

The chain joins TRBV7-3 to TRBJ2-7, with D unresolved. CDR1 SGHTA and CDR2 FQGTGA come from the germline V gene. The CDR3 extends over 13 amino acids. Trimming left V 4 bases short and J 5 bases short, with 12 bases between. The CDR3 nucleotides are TGTGCCAGCAGCTCAAACCTGGGCGACGAGCAGTACTTC. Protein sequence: CASSSNLGDEQYF.

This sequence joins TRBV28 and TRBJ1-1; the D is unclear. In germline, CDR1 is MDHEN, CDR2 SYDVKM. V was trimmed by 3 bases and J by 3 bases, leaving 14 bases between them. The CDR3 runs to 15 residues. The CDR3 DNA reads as TGTGCCAGCAGTTTTTACCGGGTTTTTGACACTGAAGCTTTCTTT. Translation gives CASSFYRVFDTEAFF.

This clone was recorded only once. CDR3 DNA: TGTGCCAGCAGGATGGGACAGGCGTCCTACGAGCAGTACTTC. Its protein product is CASRMGQASYEQYF. V usage is TRBV6-5 and J usage is TRBJ2-7, with TRBD1 matching 8 bases. This CDR3 is 14 amino acids long. V was pared by 6 bases and J by 1 base, with 5 bases of the junction left unmatched. Per the germline V gene, CDR1 is MNHEY and CDR2 is SVGAGI.

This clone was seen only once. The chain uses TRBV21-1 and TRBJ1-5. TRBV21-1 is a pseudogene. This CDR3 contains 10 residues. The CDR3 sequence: CATPPQPQHF. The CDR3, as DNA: TGTGCCACTCCCCCCCAGCCCCAGCATTTT.

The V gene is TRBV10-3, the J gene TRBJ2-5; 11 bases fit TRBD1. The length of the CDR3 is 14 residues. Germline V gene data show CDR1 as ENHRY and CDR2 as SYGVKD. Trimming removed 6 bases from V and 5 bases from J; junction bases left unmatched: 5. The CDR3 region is CAIRRTGGDETQYF. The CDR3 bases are TGTGCCATCAGAAGGACAGGGGGCGATGAGACCCAGTACTTC.

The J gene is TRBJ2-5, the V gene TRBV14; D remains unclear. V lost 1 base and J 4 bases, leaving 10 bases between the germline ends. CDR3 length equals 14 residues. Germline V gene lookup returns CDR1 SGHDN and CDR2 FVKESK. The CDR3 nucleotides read TGTGCCAGCAGCCAAGCGTCCCTCCGAGAGACCCAGTACTTC. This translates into CASSQASLRETQYF.

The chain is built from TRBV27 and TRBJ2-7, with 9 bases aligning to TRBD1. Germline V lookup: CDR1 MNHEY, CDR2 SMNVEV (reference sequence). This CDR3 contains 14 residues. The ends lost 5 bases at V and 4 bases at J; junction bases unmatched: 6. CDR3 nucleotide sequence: TGTGCCAGCAGTCCTAGGGACAGGGTGTACGAGCAGTACTTC. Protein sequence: CASSPRDRVYEQYF.

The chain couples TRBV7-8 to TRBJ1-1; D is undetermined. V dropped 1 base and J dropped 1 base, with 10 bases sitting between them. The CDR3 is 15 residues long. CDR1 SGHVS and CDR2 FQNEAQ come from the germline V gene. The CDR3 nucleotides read TGTGCCAGCAGCTTAGTGCGGGCTTCGAACACTGAAGCTTTCTTT. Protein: CASSLVRASNTEAFF.

The CDR3, as DNA: TGTGCCAGCAGTTTGGCCGGGTCTCCCGGAAACACCATATATTTT. This gives the protein CASSLAGSPGNTIYF. The chain links TRBV28 to TRBJ1-3; D gene uncertain. V lost 3 bases, J lost 4 bases, and 13 bases lay in between. This CDR3 contains 15 residues. CDR1 is MDHEN, CDR2 SYDVKM, per germline. Based on the CDR3 plus reference TRBV28 and TRBJ1-3, the full variable domain is DVKVTQSSRYLVKRTGEKVFLECVQDMDHENMFWYRQDPGLGLRLIYFSYDVKMKEKGDIPEGYSVSREKKERFSLILESASTNQTSMYLCASSLAGSPGNTIYFGEGSWLTVV.

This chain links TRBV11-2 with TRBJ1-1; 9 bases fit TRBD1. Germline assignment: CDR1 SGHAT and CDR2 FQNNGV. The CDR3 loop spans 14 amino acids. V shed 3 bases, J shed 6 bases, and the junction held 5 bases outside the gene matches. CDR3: CASSFTTGGSEAFF. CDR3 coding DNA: TGTGCCAGCAGCTTCACTACAGGGGGCTCTGAAGCTTTCTTT.

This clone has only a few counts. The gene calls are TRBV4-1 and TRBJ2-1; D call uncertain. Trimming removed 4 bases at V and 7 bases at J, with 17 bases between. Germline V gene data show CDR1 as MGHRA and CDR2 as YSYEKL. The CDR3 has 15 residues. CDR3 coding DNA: TGCGCCAGCAGCCCCCTTGCAGCCCCCGGGAATGAGCAGTTCTTC. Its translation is CASSPLAAPGNEQFF.

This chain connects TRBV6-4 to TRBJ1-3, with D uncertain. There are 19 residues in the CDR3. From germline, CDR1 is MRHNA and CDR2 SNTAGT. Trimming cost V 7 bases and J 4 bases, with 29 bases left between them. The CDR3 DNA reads TGTGCCAGCACCGACCCGAGAGAGGGTAGGGCCCACCTCGGAAACACCATATATTTT. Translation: CASTDPREGRAHLGNTIYF.

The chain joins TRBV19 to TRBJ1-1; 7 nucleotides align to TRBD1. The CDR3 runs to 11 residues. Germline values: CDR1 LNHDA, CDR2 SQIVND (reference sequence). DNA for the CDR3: TGTCCCACCCCGGACAGGTTTGAAGCTTTCTTT. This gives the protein CPTPDRFEAFF.

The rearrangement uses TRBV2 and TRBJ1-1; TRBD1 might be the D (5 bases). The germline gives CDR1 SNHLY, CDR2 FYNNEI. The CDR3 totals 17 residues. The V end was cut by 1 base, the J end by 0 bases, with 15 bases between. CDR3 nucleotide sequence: TGTGCCAGCAGTGAAGGCATAGGGGCCTCTCTGAACACTGAAGCTTTCTTT. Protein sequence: CASSEGIGASLNTEAFF. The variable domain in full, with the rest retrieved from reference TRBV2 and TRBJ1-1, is EPEVTQTPSHQVTQMGQEVILRCVPISNHLYFYWYRQILGQKVEFLVSFYNNEISEKSEIFDDQFSVERPDGSNFTLKIRSTKLEDSAMYFCASSEGIGASLNTEAFFGQGTRLTVV.

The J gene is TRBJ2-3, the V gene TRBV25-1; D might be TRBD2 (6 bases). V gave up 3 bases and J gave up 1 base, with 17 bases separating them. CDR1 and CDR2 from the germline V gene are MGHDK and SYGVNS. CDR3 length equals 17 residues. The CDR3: CASSEGVLATRTDTQYF. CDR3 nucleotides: TGTGCCAGCAGTGAGGGTGTGCTAGCGACCCGCACAGATACGCAGTATTTT. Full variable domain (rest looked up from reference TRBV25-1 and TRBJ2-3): EADIYQTPRYLVIGTGKKITLECSQTMGHDKMYWYQQDPGMELHLIHYSYGVNSTEKGDLSSESTVSRIRTEHFPLTLESARPSHTSQYLCASSEGVLATRTDTQYFGPGTRLTVL.

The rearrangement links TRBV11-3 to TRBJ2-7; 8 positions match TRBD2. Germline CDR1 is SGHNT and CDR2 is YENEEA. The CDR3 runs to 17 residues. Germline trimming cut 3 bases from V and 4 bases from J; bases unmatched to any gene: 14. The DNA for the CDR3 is TGTGCCAGCAGCTTTAGGGTGGGAGCGGGAGCCACGTACGAGCAGTACTTC. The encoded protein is CASSFRVGAGATYEQYF.